Below, 8 T cell receptor beta chains from the same sample are listed, as sequenced in a study of CD8+ T cells in alopecia areata. After isolation, RNA underwent reverse transcription to generate cDNA as the sequencing template. The table came from immunoSEQ multiplex PCR; TCRdb's copy has only in-frame clones and leaves some out. The sample records around 98,000 clones, about 40% being singletons. The sequenced sample was CD4+ T cells sorted from blood. The receptors were gathered from a human donor with alopecia areata.

The CDR3 DNA reads TGCGCCAGCAGCCAAAGTCGGACAGGGGTCACCGGGGAGCTGTTTTTT. Translated: CASSQSRTGVTGELFF. The V and J genes are TRBV4-3 and TRBJ2-2, with 9 bases that match TRBD1. In germline, CDR1 is LGHNA, CDR2 YSLEER. Unmatched junction bases numbered 5, after V lost 2 bases and J lost 4 bases. The CDR3 runs 16 residues.

The genes are TRBV21-1 and TRBJ1-2; the table's D call TRBD1 went unverified against the DNA. TRBV21-1 is a pseudogene. The CDR3 is 11 residues long. The CDR3 DNA sequence: TGTGCCAGCAGCAACAGCTATGGCTACACCTTC. Its translation: CASSNSYGYTF.

The chain is built from TRBV30 and TRBJ2-7, with TRBD2 as a possible D gene (6 bases). Germline CDR1 and CDR2: GTSNPN and SVGIG (reference sequence). Trimming shortened V by 3 bases and J by 7 bases, and 13 bases separated the two germline ends. The CDR3 consists of 12 residues. The CDR3 sequence is CAWSVGGREQYF. CDR3 nucleotide sequence: TGTGCCTGGAGCGTTGGAGGGAGGGAGCAGTACTTC. Using reference TRBV30 and TRBJ2-7 for the parts outside the CDR3, the full variable domain is SQTIHQWPATLVQPVGSPLSLECTVEGTSNPNLYWYRQAAGRGLQLLFYSVGIGQISSEVPQNLSASRPQDRQFILSSKKLLLSDSGFYLCAWSVGGREQYFGPGTRLTVT.

This chain connects TRBV7-9 to TRBJ1-1; D not certain. This CDR3 comprises 12 residues. Between the trimmed V and J ends, which lost 5 bases and 1 base, there was a span of 5 bases. Germline values: CDR1 SEHNR, CDR2 FQNEAQ (reference sequence). For the CDR3, the DNA is TGTGCCAGCAGCCCGACGAACACTGAAGCTTTCTTT. It encodes CASSPTNTEAFF. The variable domain in full, with the rest retrieved from reference TRBV7-9 and TRBJ1-1, is DTGVSQNPRHKITKRGQNVTFRCDPISEHNRLYWYRQTLGQGPEFLTYFQNEAQLEKSRLLSDRFSAERPKGSFSTLEIQRTEQGDSAMYLCASSPTNTEAFFGQGTRLTVV.

V gene TRBV11-2 combines with J gene TRBJ2-7; D gene uncertain. Germline CDR1 reads SGHAT; CDR2 reads FQNNGV. This CDR3 region has 13 residues. V lost 5 bases, J lost 2 bases, and 10 bases lay in between. The CDR3 DNA sequence: TGTGCCAGCAGCACCGGACCGCCCTACGAGCAGTACTTC. Amino acid sequence: CASSTGPPYEQYF.

This clone was detected many times. This chain connects TRBV6-6 to TRBJ2-3; D is possibly TRBD1 or TRBD2 (6 bases each). CDR3 length: 11 residues. Germline V CDR1 and CDR2: MNHNY, SVGAGI (reference sequence). The germline V and J ends were trimmed by 11 bases and 6 bases, with 12 bases remaining between them. This CDR3 reads CAASGADTQYF. The CDR3 DNA reads as TGTGCCGCCTCGGGGGCGGATACGCAGTATTTT.

This clone has more than one count but fewer than ten. The V gene is TRBV11-2, the J gene TRBJ1-2; D perhaps matches TRBD1 (6 bases). The V end was cut by 5 bases, the J end by 2 bases, with 18 bases between. The germline V gene has CDR1 SGHAT and CDR2 FQNNGV. CDR3 length: 16 residues. CDR3 residues: CASSPTGTLGNYGYTF. In nucleotides, the CDR3 is TGTGCCAGCAGCCCAACAGGGACTTTAGGGAACTATGGCTACACCTTC.

The chain links TRBV29-1 to TRBJ2-4; TRBD1 aligns across 7 bases. The germline CDR1 and CDR2 sequences are SQVTM and ANQGSEA. CDR3 size: 14 residues. Unmatched junction bases numbered 14, after V lost 7 bases and J lost 8 bases. The CDR3 protein is CSATDREGVYIQYF. CDR3 in DNA: TGCAGCGCTACCGACAGGGAAGGCGTATACATTCAGTACTTC.